Listed here is a single TCR beta chain. This sample stems from a study of T cell responses to AZD1222 COVID-19 vaccine. Sequenced by immunoSEQ multiplex PCR; TCRdb stores in-frame clones only, minus some. Of around 120,000 clones in the sample, just over 85% were seen once. Germline CDR1 is SNHLY and CDR2 is FYNNEI. Trimming took 4 bases from V and 5 from J, leaving 11 bases between them. There are 13 residues in the CDR3. The chain carries TRBV2 and TRBJ1-1; D is ambiguous. Sequencing was performed on peripheral blood, taken on day 0 of AZD1222 vaccination. The sequence came from an adult in good health. CDR3 in amino acids: CASSGSFSTEAFF. The CDR3 nucleotides read TGTGCCAGCAGTGGATCGTTTTCGACTGAAGCTTTCTTT.